This T cell receptor beta chain was recovered during a study of T cell responses to AZD1222 COVID-19 vaccine (dated by TCRdb to about 2021). With respect to the entire study: TCR sequencing covered 233 trial participants: 207 given two doses of AZD1222 and 26 given two doses of MenACWY control vaccine. Enrollment into the trials was organized by age into subgroups of 18-55, 56-69 and 70-plus years, and those subgroups contained about 160, 30 and 59 TCR-sequenced participants, respectively.

The CDR3 regions of human TCRbeta chains were analyzed by immunosequencing. On the study's bioinformatics: Repertoire TCRs were matched against a reference library of SARS-CoV-2-specific TCRs generated with the MIRA antigen-specificity platform. Breadth meant the fraction of unique TCRs that were SARS-CoV-2-associated, whereas depth meant the fraction of total T cells that were SARS-CoV-2-associated. Using the MIRA data, every spike-specific TCR was mapped to the spike region that the TCR reacted to and assigned to either a CD4 or a CD8 class. Log10-transformed breadth and depth values were compared by one-way ANOVA with Sidak's multiple comparisons tests. Sourced from immuneACCESS, this table was stored by TCRdb with only in-frame sequences that have V and J called. A share of the clones is absent; for the studies checked, an unresolved V gene accounts for under half, and the remainder has no known explanation. From that table come the V and J calls and clone size; the DNA was used to work out D and trimming. The sample table records 130,000 to 150,000 clones; around nine tenths of these occur just once. The top ten clones comprise 2.8% of the sample.

Turning to this clone: Its antigen target is currently unknown. No much larger clone exists at a distance of one base, and base qualities are not known.

Study-wide conclusions, independent of this receptor: Epitopes outside the regions mutated in the B.1.351 and B.1.1.7 variants were reportedly recognized by nearly half of the unique spike-specific TCRs. In the small 56-69-year group, the increase in depth fell short of significance, most likely because of low power. Because no day 14 peak-response samples were available, the repertoires could be characterized only after the peak T cell response. Conclusions about previously exposed vaccinees are limited because only six or seven AZD1222 recipients were SARS-CoV-2 seropositive at baseline. After two AZD1222 doses, spike-specific TCR breadth and depth were significantly higher than at day 0 and than in MenACWY recipients. Participants were mostly white British and included more females than males, and it was suggested by the authors that clonal diversity may have been underestimated. CD4 TCRs associated with the vaccine covered the entire spike protein, and the dominant responses were in regions 160-218 and 743-854.

In light of the paper, this sample's time point label describes: baseline before first vaccination. The treatment or condition label for this specimen denotes: meningococcal conjugate vaccine given as trial control. Vaccinee samples were obtained from the UK trials COV001 and COV002, which included a single-blind randomized controlled phase 2/3 trial of AZD1222 (ChAdOx1 nCoV-19) in healthy adults. For TCRbeta chain sequencing, PBMC samples were collected from trial participants at day 0 and at day 28 after the second dose. V sheds 4 bases and J sheds 3 bases, leaving 14 bases between their ends. Reading from cysteine to phenylalanine, the CDR3 counts 14 amino acids. Only CDR3 DNA is held: 42 bases, read in frame from base 1. The germline V gene encodes CDR1 SGDLS and CDR2 YYNGEE.

Here the sequenced sample was peripheral blood, taken on day 0 of MenACWY control vaccination. This receptor chain uses TRBV9 and TRBJ2-7, with the D gene not clear enough to name. This clonotype was sampled from an adult in good health. The CDR3 region has the sequence CASSPRVYRYEQYF. The DNA sequence follows: TGTGCCAGCAGCCCCCGGGTTTACCGCTACGAGCAGTACTTC.